Following are 24 T cell receptor beta chains from one sample sequenced in a study of blood T cells in healthy people across ages. Then a second PCR, running about 7 to 11 cycles, was carried out with a sample-barcoded 5' primer and a J-beta primer mix. Each CDR3 protein gets one entry after TCRdb re-called the 5' RACE reads with MiXCR. The sample has about 730,000 distinct CDR3 sequences, roughly 45% seen once; the top ten hold approximately 22%. Sequenced: blood. These receptor sequences come from a woman aged 60-70 years in good health.

This clonotype was counted ten times or more. The chain combines TRBV28 with TRBJ2-5; tentatively, D is TRBD1 (6 bases). V lost 6 bases and J lost 5, with 13 bases in between. Germline-derived CDR1 and CDR2 are MDHEN and SYDVKM. This CDR3 spans 13 amino acids. The CDR3 coding sequence is TGTGCCAGCAGAAAAGCCGACAGGGAGACCCAGTACTTC. Encoded protein: CASRKADRETQYF.

The chain has TRBV10-3 and TRBJ2-7, with D maybe TRBD1 (8 bases). This CDR3 region has 14 residues. Germline V lookup: CDR1 ENHRY, CDR2 SYGVKD. V was shortened by 8 bases and J by 3 bases, with 17 bases between the two germline ends. The CDR3, as DNA: TGTGCCATCCGGGGGGACAGGTCCGGCTACGAGCAGTACTTC. The encoded protein is CAIRGDRSGYEQYF.

This clonotype has only a few counts. The chain recombines TRBV12-3 or TRBV12-4 with TRBJ2-5; TRBD1 matches 7 bases. The end of the DNA aligns better with TRBJ2-7, so the J call may be wrong. The CDR3 extends over 13 amino acids. In nucleotides, the CDR3 is TGTGCCAGCAGTGTAAGGGGGACAGTCGAGCAGTACTTC. This gives the protein CASSVRGTVEQYF.

V is TRBV6-2 or TRBV6-3 and J is TRBJ2-7, with 9 bases that match TRBD2. Germline V CDR1 and CDR2: MNHEY, SVGEGT. V dropped 0 bases and J dropped 2; count of bases not matched to a gene: 5. The CDR3 consists of 16 residues. The CDR3 sequence is CASSYSLAGGPYEQYF. CDR3 in DNA: TGTGCCAGCAGTTACTCCTTGGCGGGAGGGCCCTACGAGCAGTACTTC.

In the case of this clonotype: A single base separates this from a much larger clone, so it may be a read error. The chain uses TRBV12-5 and TRBJ2-5; no firm D call. Looked up from germline, CDR1 is LGHNT and CDR2 is FRNRAP. Trimming stripped 2 bases from V and 13 bases from J, with 8 bases between. The CDR3 consists of 10 residues. Here the CDR3 reads CASGLNLTYF. As DNA, the CDR3 is TGTGCTAGTGGTTTGAACCTTACGTACTTC.

V and J are TRBV24-1 and TRBJ2-1, with 8 positions matching TRBD2. Trimming removed 3 bases from V and 3 bases from J; junction bases left unmatched: 3. Germline-derived CDR1 and CDR2 are KGHDR and SFDVKD. The CDR3 contains 15 residues. This chain's CDR3 is CATSDTSGGYNEQFF. The CDR3 nucleotides are TGTGCCACCAGTGATACCAGCGGGGGCTACAATGAGCAGTTCTTC.

The V gene is TRBV7-9, the J gene TRBJ1-1; 7 positions match TRBD1. CDR1 and CDR2 (germline): SEHNR, FQNEAQ (reference sequence). The CDR3 runs 13 residues. J gave up 7 bases and V 3 bases, and 5 bases lay outside the gene matches. In DNA, the CDR3 is TGTGCCAGCAGCTTTGCGGACAGGTATGAAGCTTTCTTT. Translation gives CASSFADRYEAFF.

This clonotype was recorded once. A much bigger clone sits one base away, suggesting this may be a read error. The rearrangement uses TRBV20-1 and TRBJ2-7, with 7 bases fitting TRBD2. Germline V CDR1 and CDR2: DFQATT, SNEGSKA (reference sequence). V lost 3 bases to trimming and J lost 5 bases; unmatched junction nucleotides: 7. The CDR3 has 13 amino acids. In DNA, the CDR3 is TGCAGTGCTAGCGGCGGGAGTTTCGACGAGCAGTACTTC. Its translation is CSASGGSFDEQYF.

This chain uses TRBV7-2 with TRBJ2-1; 8 bases map to TRBD1. The V and J ends lost 6 bases and 4 bases, in that order; junction bases with no gene match: 8. From germline, CDR1 is SGHTA and CDR2 FQGNSA. CDR3 size: 15 residues. This CDR3 reads CASSPDRGEYNEQFF. The CDR3 region has the DNA TGTGCCAGCAGTCCCGACAGGGGAGAGTACAATGAGCAGTTCTTC.

Note on this clonotype: A much larger clone lies a single base off, so this may be a read error. The J gene is TRBJ2-6, the V gene TRBV7-2, with a tentative D call TRBD1 (5 bases). The CDR3 loop spans 15 amino acids. In germline, CDR1 is SGHTA, CDR2 FQGNSA. The CDR3 here is CACSNSRAGANVLTF. The CDR3 nucleotides read TGTGCCTGCAGCAACAGCAGGGCTGGGGCCAACGTCCTGACTTTC. The complete variable domain, with remaining parts taken from reference TRBV7-2 and TRBJ2-6, reads GAGVSQSPSNKVTEKGKDVELRCDPISGHTALYWYRQSLGQGLEFLIYFQGNSAPDKSGLPSDRFSAERTGGSVSTLTIQRTQQEDSAVYLCACSNSRAGANVLTFGAGSRLTVL.

The chain links TRBV25-1 to TRBJ2-7; no firm D call. The CDR3 totals 13 residues. Trimming shortened V by 5 bases and J by 9 bases, and 17 bases separated the two germline ends. Germline V gives CDR1 MGHDK, CDR2 SYGVNS. The CDR3 loop reads CASSPEVAPGQYF. The CDR3 DNA reads TGTGCCAGCAGTCCCGAGGTGGCCCCGGGGCAGTACTTC.

Ten or more counts support this clonotype. The junction shows a germline mismatch at one end, possibly a read error. The rearrangement joins TRBV5-1 to TRBJ2-7; TRBD2 matches at 13 bases. The CDR3 sequence is 15 residues long. Germline-derived CDR1 and CDR2 are SGHRS and YFSETQ. In DNA form, the CDR3 reads TGTGCCAGCAGCCCGGGACTAGCGGGATCCTACGAGCAGTACTTC. Protein: CASSPGLAGSYEQYF.

The table lists this clonotype with a few counts. The chain has TRBV20-1 and TRBJ2-3; 7 bases align to TRBD2. CDR3 length equals 13 residues. The V segment lost 6 bases and the J segment 3 bases; nucleotides outside the gene matches: 6. The germline V gene has CDR1 DFQATT and CDR2 SNEGSKA (reference sequence). The CDR3 DNA is TGCAGTGCCAGCGGGGTGGGAACAGATACGCAGTATTTT. Translated: CSASGVGTDTQYF.

The CDR3 loop is CASSSLTGLLHNEQFF. CDR3 nucleotides: TGTGCCAGCAGTAGCCTAACGGGACTCCTACACAATGAGCAGTTCTTC. V is TRBV25-1 and J is TRBJ2-1; a possible D gene is TRBD2 (6 bases). The germline V and J ends were trimmed by 5 bases and 5 bases, with 19 bases remaining between them. The germline V gene encodes CDR1 MGHDK and CDR2 SYGVNS. The CDR3 sequence is 16 residues long.

The rearrangement uses TRBV27 and TRBJ2-1; D remains ambiguous. Deletions cut 2 bases from V and 5 bases from J, with 10 bases between. The CDR3 has 14 amino acids. Germline lookup yields CDR1 MNHEY and CDR2 SMNVEV (reference sequence). CDR3 nucleotide sequence: TGTGCCAGCAGTTTAGGTTCTATGGACAATGAGCAGTTCTTC. Translation gives CASSLGSMDNEQFF.

This clonotype showed up just a few times. For the CDR3, the DNA is TGTGCCAGCAGCTTGGATGGAGATACGCAGTATTTT. Residues: CASSLDGDTQYF. V is TRBV7-8 and J is TRBJ2-3, with D hard to call. The CDR3 is 12 residues long. V was pared by 3 bases and J by 5 bases, with 6 bases between. Germline assignment: CDR1 SGHVS and CDR2 FQNEAQ.

This clonotype was counted at least ten times. J is TRBJ2-7 and V is TRBV6-5; D might be TRBD2 (6 bases). Trimming left V 2 bases short and J 6 bases short, with 17 bases between. Germline CDR1 and CDR2: MNHEY and SVGAGI. There are 15 residues in the CDR3. The CDR3 DNA follows: TGTGCCAGCAGTTACAGTGCGGGGACCCTTGTCGAGCAGTACTTC. Its protein is CASSYSAGTLVEQYF.

In its sample, this clonotype was seen once. CDR3 loop: CASSSEKDSLNHGYTF. DNA of the CDR3: TGTGCCAGCAGTTCCGAAAAAGACAGCTTAAACCATGGCTACACCTTC. This chain connects TRBV6-5 to TRBJ1-2; perhaps TRBD1 as D (5 bases). The CDR3 is made up of 16 amino acids. The V gene's germline CDR1 is MNHEY and CDR2 SVGAGI. The V end lost 4 bases, the J end lost 6 bases, and 21 bases lay between the germline ends.

This clonotype was detected only a few times. The V gene is TRBV7-9, the J gene TRBJ1-1; no definite D call. Trimming took 8 bases from V and 4 from J, leaving 17 bases between them. Germline CDR1 reads SEHNR; CDR2 reads FQNEAQ (reference sequence). The CDR3 covers 14 residues. CDR3 residues: CASVVTDSPTEAFF. The CDR3 nucleotides read TGTGCCAGCGTTGTGACGGACTCCCCCACTGAAGCTTTCTTT. Full variable domain (rest looked up from reference TRBV7-9 and TRBJ1-1): DTGVSQNPRHKITKRGQNVTFRCDPISEHNRLYWYRQTLGQGPEFLTYFQNEAQLEKSRLLSDRFSAERPKGSFSTLEIQRTEQGDSAMYLCASVVTDSPTEAFFGQGTRLTVV.

The chain joins TRBV20-1 to TRBJ1-2; D is unclear. Between the trimmed V and J ends, which lost 3 bases and 3 bases, there was a span of 17 bases. Looked up from germline, CDR1 is DFQATT and CDR2 is SNEGSKA (reference sequence). The CDR3 extends over 15 amino acids. The CDR3 DNA sequence: TGCAGTGCTAGGATTTCATCCGGGCAACACTATGGCTACACCTTC. Translation: CSARISSGQHYGYTF.

This clonotype was recorded a few times. This chain links TRBV20-1 with TRBJ2-7; TRBD1 agrees at 10 bases. J gave up 3 bases and V 6 bases, and 8 bases lay outside the gene matches. CDR3 length equals 14 residues. Germline CDR1 is DFQATT and CDR2 is SNEGSKA (reference sequence). This chain's CDR3 is CSANGQGVGYEQYF. The CDR3 coding sequence is TGCAGTGCAAATGGACAGGGGGTAGGCTACGAGCAGTACTTC.

This sequence joins TRBV10-3 and TRBJ1-5; D uncertain. CDR1 and CDR2 (germline): ENHRY, SYGVKD. Trimming pared 8 bases from V and 12 bases from J, leaving 17 bases between. CDR3 length equals 12 residues. CDR3 loop: CAIPDSRCSQHF. In nucleotides, the CDR3 is TGTGCCATCCCTGATTCGCGGTGTAGCCAGCATTTT.

This clonotype was observed a few times. The chain carries TRBV5-6 and TRBJ1-2, with D unresolved. The length of the CDR3 is 13 residues. The germline gives CDR1 SGHDT, CDR2 YYEEEE. Trimming took 4 bases from V and 5 from J, leaving 12 bases between them. The DNA for the CDR3 is TGTGCCAGCAGCGACTTTGTAGTATATGGCTACACCTTC. Amino acids: CASSDFVVYGYTF.

This clonotype has just a few counts. The genes are TRBV25-1 and TRBJ1-4; D is ambiguous. This CDR3 has 15 residues. The V and J ends lost 0 bases and 7 bases respectively, with 12 bases between them. Germline CDR1 reads MGHDK; CDR2 reads SYGVNS. The CDR3 DNA is TGTGCCAGCAGTGAATACCCGGGGAGCGGTGAAAAACTGTTTTTT. Translated, it gives CASSEYPGSGEKLFF.